This T cell receptor beta chain is drawn from a study of identifying expanded T cells in peripheral blood. Study results and limitations: Across healthy donors, higher total template counts meant significantly greater roughly 2-week count variance.

Only one count was recorded for this clone. Its target is not known. Assay: immunoSEQ multiplex PCR; the TCRdb copy retains only in-frame clones and omits some. This sample has 50,000 to 70,000 clones; about 90% occur once, and the top ten carry 4.7%. The germline V gene has CDR1 MDHEN and CDR2 SYDVKM. V lost 4 bases and J lost 2; bases outside the gene matches: 7. This CDR3 comprises 16 residues. Sequences were obtained from blood. V is TRBV28 and J is TRBJ1-3; TRBD1 aligns across 8 bases. The clonotype was recovered from a person between 18 and 69 years old in good health. The DNA of the CDR3 is TGTGCCAGCAGTTCCTCCGGACAGGGTGCTGGAAACACCATATATTTT. Its protein is CASSSSGQGAGNTIYF.